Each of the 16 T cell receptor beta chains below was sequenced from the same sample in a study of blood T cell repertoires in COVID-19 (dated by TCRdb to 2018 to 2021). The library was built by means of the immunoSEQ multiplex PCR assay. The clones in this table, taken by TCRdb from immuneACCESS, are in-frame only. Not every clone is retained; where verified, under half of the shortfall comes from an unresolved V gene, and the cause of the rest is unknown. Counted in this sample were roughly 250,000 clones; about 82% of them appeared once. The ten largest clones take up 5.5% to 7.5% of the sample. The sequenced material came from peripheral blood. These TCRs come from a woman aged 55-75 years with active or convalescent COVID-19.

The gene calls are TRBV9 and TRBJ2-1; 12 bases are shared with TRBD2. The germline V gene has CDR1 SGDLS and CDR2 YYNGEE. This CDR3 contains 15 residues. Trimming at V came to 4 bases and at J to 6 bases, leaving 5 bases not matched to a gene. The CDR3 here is CASSRLAGGGNEQFF. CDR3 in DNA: TGTGCCAGCAGCCGCCTAGCGGGAGGGGGCAATGAGCAGTTCTTC.

The CDR3 coding sequence is TGTGCCAGCAGTTTGGGGGACAGTACCGGCTACACCTTC. The encoded protein is CASSLGDSTGYTF. The rearrangement links TRBV12-3 or TRBV12-4 to TRBJ1-2; 7 bases are shared with TRBD1. V dropped 3 bases and J dropped 8; count of bases not matched to a gene: 6. The CDR3 extends over 13 amino acids.

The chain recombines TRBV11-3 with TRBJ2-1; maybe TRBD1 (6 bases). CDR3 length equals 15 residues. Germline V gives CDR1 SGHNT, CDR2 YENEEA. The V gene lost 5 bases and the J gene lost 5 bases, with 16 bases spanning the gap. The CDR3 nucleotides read TGTGCCAGCAGCCCCGGACTGGGGGCTAACAATGAGCAGTTCTTC. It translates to CASSPGLGANNEQFF.

CDR3 coding DNA: TGCGCCAGCAGCTTAGGGACTAGCATACCCACAGATACGCAGTATTTT. This gives the protein CASSLGTSIPTDTQYF. The chain combines TRBV5-1 with TRBJ2-3; TRBD2 aligns across 9 bases. This CDR3 is built from 16 residues. J gave up 2 bases and V 2 bases, and 6 bases lay outside the gene matches. The germline gives CDR1 SGHRS, CDR2 YFSETQ.

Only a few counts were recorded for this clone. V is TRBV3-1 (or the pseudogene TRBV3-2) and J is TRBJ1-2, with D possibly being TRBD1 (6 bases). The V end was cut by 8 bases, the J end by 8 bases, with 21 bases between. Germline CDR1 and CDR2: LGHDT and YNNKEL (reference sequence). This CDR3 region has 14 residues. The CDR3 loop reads CASQEIRGAGGYTF. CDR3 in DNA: TGTGCCAGCCAGGAGATTCGGGGGGCTGGCGGCTACACCTTC.

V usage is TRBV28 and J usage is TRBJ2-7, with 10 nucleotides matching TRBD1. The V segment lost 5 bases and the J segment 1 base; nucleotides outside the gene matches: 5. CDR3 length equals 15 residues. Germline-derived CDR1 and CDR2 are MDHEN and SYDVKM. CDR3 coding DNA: TGTGCCAGCAGTCGTGGACAGGGGGGGTCCTACGAGCAGTACGTC. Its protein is CASSRGQGGSYEQYV.

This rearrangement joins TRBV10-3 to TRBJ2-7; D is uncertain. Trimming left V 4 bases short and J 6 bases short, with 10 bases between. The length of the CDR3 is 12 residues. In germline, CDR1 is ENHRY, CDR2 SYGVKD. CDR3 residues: CAISVGGIEQYF. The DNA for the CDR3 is TGTGCCATCAGTGTCGGCGGAATCGAGCAGTACTTC.

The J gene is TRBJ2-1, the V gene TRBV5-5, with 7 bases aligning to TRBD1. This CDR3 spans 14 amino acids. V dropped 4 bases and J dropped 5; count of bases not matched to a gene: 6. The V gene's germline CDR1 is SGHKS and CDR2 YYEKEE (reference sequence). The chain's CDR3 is CASSPGQNHNEQFF. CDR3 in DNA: TGTGCCAGCAGCCCGGGACAGAATCACAATGAGCAGTTCTTC.

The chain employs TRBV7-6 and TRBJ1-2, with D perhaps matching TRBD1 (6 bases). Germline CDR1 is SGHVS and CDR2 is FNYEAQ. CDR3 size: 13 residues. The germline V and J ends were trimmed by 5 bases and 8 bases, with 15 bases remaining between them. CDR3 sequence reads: CASSPYTGIGYTF. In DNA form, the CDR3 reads TGTGCCAGCAGCCCCTACACAGGGATCGGCTACACCTTC.

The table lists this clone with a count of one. CDR3 loop: CASRRTGGNQPQHF. For the CDR3, the DNA is TGTGCCAGCAGGCGGACAGGTGGCAATCAGCCCCAGCATTTT. This chain joins TRBV2 and TRBJ1-5, with 7 bases that match TRBD1. Germline loops: CDR1 SNHLY, CDR2 FYNNEI. The V segment lost 6 bases and the J segment 2 bases; nucleotides outside the gene matches: 4. This CDR3 comprises 14 residues. The full variable domain, completed using reference TRBV2 and TRBJ1-5, is EPEVTQTPSHQVTQMGQEVILRCVPISNHLYFYWYRQILGQKVEFLVSFYNNEISEKSEIFDDQFSVERPDGSNFTLKIRSTKLEDSAMYFCASRRTGGNQPQHFGDGTRLSIL.

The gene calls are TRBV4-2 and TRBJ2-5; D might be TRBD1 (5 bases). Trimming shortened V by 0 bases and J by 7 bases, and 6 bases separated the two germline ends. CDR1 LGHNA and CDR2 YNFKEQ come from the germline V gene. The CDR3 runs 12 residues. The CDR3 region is CASSQEGVTQYF. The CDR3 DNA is TGTGCCAGCAGCCAAGAAGGGGTGACCCAGTACTTC.

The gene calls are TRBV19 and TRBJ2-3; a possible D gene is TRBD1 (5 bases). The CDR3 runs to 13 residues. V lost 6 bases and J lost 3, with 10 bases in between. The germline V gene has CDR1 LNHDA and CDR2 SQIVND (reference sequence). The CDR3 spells CASRTASTDTQYF. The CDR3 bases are TGTGCCAGTAGGACAGCGAGTACAGATACGCAGTATTTT.

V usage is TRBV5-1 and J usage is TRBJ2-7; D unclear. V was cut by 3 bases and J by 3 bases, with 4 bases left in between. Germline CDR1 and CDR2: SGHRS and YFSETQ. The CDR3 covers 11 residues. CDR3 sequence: CASSSNYEQYF. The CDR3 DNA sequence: TGCGCCAGCAGCTCCAACTACGAGCAGTACTTC.

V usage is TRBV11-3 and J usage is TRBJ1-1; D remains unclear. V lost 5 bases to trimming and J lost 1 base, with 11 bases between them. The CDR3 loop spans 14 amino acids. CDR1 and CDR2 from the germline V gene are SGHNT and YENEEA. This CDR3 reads CASSPGWRNTEAFF. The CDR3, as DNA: TGTGCCAGCAGCCCCGGGTGGCGGAACACTGAAGCTTTCTTT. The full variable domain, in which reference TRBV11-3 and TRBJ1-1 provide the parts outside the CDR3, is EAGVVQSPRYKIIEKKQPVAFWCNPISGHNTLYWYLQNLGQGPELLIRYENEEAVDDSQLPKDRFSAERLKGVDSTLKIQPAELGDSAVYLCASSPGWRNTEAFFGQGTRLTVV.

CDR3 region: CASSYQGRNTEAFF. In nucleotides, the CDR3 is TGTGCCAGCAGTTATCAGGGGAGGAACACTGAAGCTTTCTTT. V and J are TRBV6-6 and TRBJ1-1; maybe TRBD1 (6 bases). Deletions cut 3 bases from V and 1 base from J, with 9 bases between. Germline V gene sequence: CDR1 MNHNY, CDR2 SVGAGI (reference sequence). The CDR3 consists of 14 residues.

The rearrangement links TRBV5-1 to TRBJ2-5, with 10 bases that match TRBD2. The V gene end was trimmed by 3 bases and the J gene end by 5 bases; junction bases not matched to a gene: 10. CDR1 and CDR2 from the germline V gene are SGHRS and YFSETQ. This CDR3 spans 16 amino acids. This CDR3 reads CASSWSASGGAETQYF. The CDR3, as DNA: TGCGCCAGCAGCTGGAGTGCGAGCGGGGGGGCCGAGACCCAGTACTTC.